This T cell receptor (beta chain) emerged from a study of blood T cell repertoires in COVID-19. Across the whole study: Collection of acute and convalescent COVID-19 samples took place in the United States, Italy and Spain.

J was trimmed by 4 bases and V by 6 bases; bases with no gene match: 5. The CDR3 has 15 residues. Looked up from germline, CDR1 is SNHLY and CDR2 is FYNNEI. Everyone who took part was about 18 to 90 years old, and they came from some 23 US areas. Participants' own reports of clinical history determined their cohort assignment. Libraries were prepared by immunoSEQ multiplex PCR; TCRdb keeps only in-frame clonotypes and omits some of them. The table shows around 330,000 clones, with about 87% occurring only once. The chain couples TRBV2 to TRBJ2-1; 11 positions agree with TRBD2. Sequences were obtained from PBMCs or T cells enriched from blood (not recorded which). The TCR sequence derives from a woman aged 18 to 35 who had recovered from COVID-19. CDR3 nucleotides: TGTGCCAGCAGCAAACTAGCGGGGGCTTACAATGAGCAGTTCTTC. This gives the protein CASSKLAGAYNEQFF.